The clone carrying this T cell receptor (beta chain) was picked up one time. The data are from a study of blood T cell repertoires in COVID-19. The germline V gene encodes CDR1 SGHDT and CDR2 YYEEEE. CDR3 length: 15 residues. With 4 bases clipped from V and 1 base from J, the junction kept 5 bases outside the gene matches. Profiled with immunoSEQ multiplex PCR; TCRdb holds only in-frame clones, not every one. The table lists 200,000 to 250,000 clones, 80% to 90% of them singletons, with 3.5% to 4% in the top ten. What was sequenced was PBMCs or T cells enriched from blood (not recorded which). This chain connects TRBV5-6 to TRBJ2-7; 10 positions match TRBD2. The receptor comes from a woman aged 40-49 years with acute COVID-19. The CDR3 spells CASSPWTSGSYEQYF. CDR3 coding DNA: TGTGCCAGCAGCCCCTGGACTAGCGGATCCTACGAGCAGTACTTC.